Listed below are T cell receptor beta chains from one sample, sequenced in a study of blood T cell repertoires in COVID-19. Clones were read by immunoSEQ multiplex PCR, and TCRdb kept only the in-frame ones, dropping some. The data show about 190,000 clones, 82% seen once. Sequencing was done on a sample of peripheral blood. These receptors came from a woman aged 55-70 years with COVID-19, enrolled during active disease. Each CDR3 is given with its conserved first and last residue. Fields, in order: V gene, D gene, J gene, clone size, CDR3 protein, CDR3 DNA. The D gene is left open where the match is weak. Clone size is not always given. Where it is, it says once, few, many or a class for expanded clones.

v_gene: TRBV10-3
d_gene: -
j_gene: TRBJ2-7
abundance: -
CDR3aa: CAISESRYEQYF
CDR3nt: TGTGCCATCAGTGAGTCGAGATACGAGCAGTACTTC

v_gene: TRBV6-5
d_gene: TRBD1
j_gene: TRBJ1-1
abundance: -
CDR3aa: CASTTGQAYTEAFF
CDR3nt: TGTGCCAGCACCACTGGACAGGCCTACACTGAAGCTTTCTTT

v_gene: TRBV6-2/TRBV6-3
d_gene: -
j_gene: TRBJ2-5
abundance: -
CDR3aa: CASSSQGETQYF
CDR3nt: TGTGCCAGCAGTTCGCAGGGTGAGACCCAGTACTTC

v_gene: TRBV7-8
d_gene: -
j_gene: TRBJ1-2
abundance: -
CDR3aa: CASSRITGGYTF
CDR3nt: TGTGCCAGCAGCCGAATCACAGGTGGCTACACCTTC

v_gene: TRBV19
d_gene: TRBD1
j_gene: TRBJ2-5
abundance: -
CDR3aa: CASSTRTGGQETQYF
CDR3nt: TGTGCCAGTAGTACCCGGACAGGGGGCCAAGAGACCCAGTACTTC

v_gene: TRBV5-1
d_gene: -
j_gene: TRBJ1-6
abundance: -
CDR3aa: CASSLQQGASNSPLHF
CDR3nt: TGCGCCAGCAGCTTGCAACAGGGTGCGAGTAATTCACCCCTCCACTTT

v_gene: TRBV28
d_gene: -
j_gene: TRBJ1-6
abundance: -
CDR3aa: CASSFRQVPGSLGSPLHF
CDR3nt: TGTGCCAGCAGTTTCAGGCAGGTTCCCGGCTCATTGGGTTCACCCCTCCACTTT

v_gene: TRBV6-1
d_gene: -
j_gene: TRBJ1-5
abundance: -
CDR3aa: CASSESGGSNQPQHF
CDR3nt: TGTGCCAGCAGTGAATCGGGGGGTAGCAATCAGCCCCAGCATTTT

v_gene: TRBV6-1
d_gene: TRBD1
j_gene: TRBJ2-7
abundance: -
CDR3aa: CAGSEADRGYEQYF
CDR3nt: TGTGCCGGCAGTGAAGCAGACAGGGGCTACGAGCAGTACTTC

v_gene: TRBV23-1
d_gene: -
j_gene: TRBJ1-3
abundance: -
CDR3aa: CASTQMLPGPSGNTIYF
CDR3nt: TGCGCCAGCACCCAAATGCTGCCAGGCCCCTCTGGAAACACCATATATTTT

v_gene: TRBV7-2
d_gene: TRBD2
j_gene: TRBJ2-5
abundance: once
CDR3aa: CASSLGGGQETQYF
CDR3nt: TGTGCCAGCAGCTTAGGGGGGGGTCAAGAGACCCAGTACTTC

v_gene: TRBV15
d_gene: -
j_gene: TRBJ2-2
abundance: -
CDR3aa: CATSRVSGVNTGELFF
CDR3nt: TGTGCCACCAGCAGAGTCTCGGGGGTTAACACCGGGGAGCTGTTTTTT

v_gene: TRBV3-1/TRBV3-2
d_gene: -
j_gene: TRBJ2-3
abundance: -
CDR3aa: CASSQERGITDTQYF
CDR3nt: TGTGCCAGCAGCCAAGAAAGGGGAATTACAGATACGCAGTATTTT

v_gene: TRBV5-1
d_gene: -
j_gene: TRBJ1-2
abundance: few
CDR3aa: CASSSWTVANYGYTF
CDR3nt: TGCGCCAGCAGCAGCTGGACAGTGGCTAACTATGGCTACACCTTC

v_gene: TRBV10-2
d_gene: TRBD1
j_gene: TRBJ2-7
abundance: -
CDR3aa: CASRGFGQGANEQYF
CDR3nt: TGCGCCAGCAGGGGATTTGGACAGGGGGCGAATGAGCAGTACTTC

v_gene: TRBV10-3
d_gene: -
j_gene: TRBJ2-2
abundance: few
CDR3aa: CAISDYDLTAGELFF
CDR3nt: TGTGCCATCAGTGATTACGACTTAACCGCCGGGGAGCTGTTTTTT

v_gene: TRBV28
d_gene: -
j_gene: TRBJ1-4
abundance: -
CDR3aa: CASSPFREKLFF
CDR3nt: TGTGCCAGCAGTCCCTTTCGTGAAAAACTGTTTTTT

v_gene: TRBV7-3
d_gene: -
j_gene: TRBJ2-2
abundance: -
CDR3aa: CASSLEGQAGGELFF
CDR3nt: TGTGCCAGCAGTTTGGAGGGCCAGGCGGGTGGGGAGCTGTTTTTT

v_gene: TRBV28
d_gene: TRBD2
j_gene: TRBJ2-2
abundance: -
CDR3aa: CASSTRTSGTGELFF
CDR3nt: TGTGCCAGCAGTACAAGGACTAGCGGCACCGGGGAGCTGTTTTTT

v_gene: TRBV28
d_gene: TRBD1
j_gene: TRBJ1-5
abundance: -
CDR3aa: CASSPGTGGGNQPQHF
CDR3nt: TGTGCCAGCAGTCCCGGGACAGGGGGCGGGAATCAGCCCCAGCATTTT

v_gene: TRBV7-7
d_gene: TRBD1
j_gene: TRBJ1-5
abundance: -
CDR3aa: CASSRDRNQPQHF
CDR3nt: TGTGCTAGCAGCCGGGACAGGAATCAGCCCCAGCATTTT

v_gene: TRBV5-4
d_gene: -
j_gene: TRBJ1-3
abundance: -
CDR3aa: CASSLSVAPSGNTIYF
CDR3nt: TGTGCCAGCAGCTTGAGCGTGGCCCCATCTGGAAACACCATATATTTT

v_gene: TRBV4-1
d_gene: TRBD2
j_gene: TRBJ2-3
abundance: -
CDR3aa: CASSETGSSGIQDTQYF
CDR3nt: TGCGCCAGCAGCGAGACAGGGTCTAGCGGGATCCAAGATACGCAGTATTTT

v_gene: TRBV18
d_gene: -
j_gene: TRBJ1-3
abundance: -
CDR3aa: CASSRDLSSGNTIYF
CDR3nt: TGTGCCAGCTCACGGGACTTAAGTAGTGGAAACACCATATATTTT

v_gene: TRBV6-5
d_gene: -
j_gene: TRBJ1-1
abundance: -
CDR3aa: CASRKGDSNTEAFF
CDR3nt: TGTGCCAGCAGGAAGGGGGATTCGAACACTGAAGCTTTCTTT

v_gene: TRBV6-2/TRBV6-3
d_gene: -
j_gene: TRBJ1-5
abundance: -
CDR3aa: CASSYILQPQHF
CDR3nt: TGTGCCAGCAGTTACATTCTTCAGCCCCAGCATTTT

v_gene: TRBV4-3
d_gene: -
j_gene: TRBJ2-7
abundance: -
CDR3aa: CASSQDRGSIPNEQYF
CDR3nt: TGCGCCAGCAGCCAAGACCGAGGGAGTATTCCCAACGAGCAGTACTTC

v_gene: TRBV21-1
d_gene: -
j_gene: TRBJ2-1
abundance: -
CDR3aa: CASSKAGGQGCAYNEQFF
CDR3nt: TGTGCCAGCAGCAAAGCGGGTGGGCAGGGATGTGCCTACAATGAGCAGTTCTTC

v_gene: TRBV6-5
d_gene: -
j_gene: TRBJ2-7
abundance: -
CDR3aa: CASRLLRTSYEQYF
CDR3nt: TGTGCCAGCAGGTTGTTGAGAACCTCCTACGAGCAGTACTTC

v_gene: TRBV27
d_gene: -
j_gene: TRBJ1-4
abundance: few
CDR3aa: CASSTGRGNEKLFF
CDR3nt: TGTGCCAGCAGTACCGGGAGGGGCAATGAAAAACTGTTTTTT

v_gene: TRBV28
d_gene: TRBD2
j_gene: TRBJ2-1
abundance: -
CDR3aa: CASRPTSGRAFNNEQFF
CDR3nt: TGTGCCAGCAGGCCTACTAGCGGGAGGGCCTTTAATAATGAGCAGTTCTTC

v_gene: TRBV7-3
d_gene: TRBD2
j_gene: TRBJ2-1
abundance: few
CDR3aa: CASSLASGAYNEQFF
CDR3nt: TGTGCCAGCAGCTTAGCTAGCGGGGCCTACAATGAGCAGTTCTTC

v_gene: TRBV7-3
d_gene: -
j_gene: TRBJ2-2
abundance: -
CDR3aa: CASSLYPGADTGELFF
CDR3nt: TGTGCCAGCAGCTTATACCCGGGAGCGGACACCGGGGAGCTGTTTTTT

v_gene: TRBV5-1
d_gene: TRBD2
j_gene: TRBJ2-5
abundance: -
CDR3aa: CASSYPLAGGQETQYF
CDR3nt: TGCGCCAGCAGCTACCCACTAGCGGGGGGCCAAGAGACCCAGTACTTC

v_gene: TRBV6-2/TRBV6-3
d_gene: TRBD2
j_gene: TRBJ2-3
abundance: -
CDR3aa: CASRPTGGLRGPQYF
CDR3nt: TGTGCCAGCAGACCTACGGGGGGGCTAAGGGGCCCGCAGTATTTT

v_gene: TRBV6-5
d_gene: TRBD2
j_gene: TRBJ2-1
abundance: few
CDR3aa: CASALAAHYNEQFF
CDR3nt: TGTGCCAGCGCCCTAGCGGCCCACTACAATGAGCAGTTCTTC

v_gene: TRBV11-3
d_gene: TRBD2
j_gene: TRBJ2-1
abundance: -
CDR3aa: CASSLQGGSGHEQFF
CDR3nt: TGTGCCAGCAGCTTACAGGGAGGGTCGGGGCATGAGCAGTTCTTC

v_gene: TRBV10-2
d_gene: -
j_gene: TRBJ1-2
abundance: -
CDR3aa: CASSPGDGRGTF
CDR3nt: TGCGCCAGCAGCCCGGGGGACGGAAGGGGCACCTTC

v_gene: TRBV6-5
d_gene: TRBD2
j_gene: TRBJ2-5
abundance: -
CDR3aa: CASSYKREVIQTQYF
CDR3nt: TGTGCCAGCAGTTACAAGCGGGAGGTCATCCAGACCCAGTACTTC

v_gene: TRBV29-1
d_gene: -
j_gene: TRBJ1-1
abundance: -
CDR3aa: CSVGLQENTEAFF
CDR3nt: TGCAGCGTCGGACTTCAGGAGAACACTGAAGCTTTCTTT

v_gene: TRBV2
d_gene: TRBD1
j_gene: TRBJ1-2
abundance: -
CDR3aa: CASSAGGGYGYTF
CDR3nt: TGTGCCAGCAGTGCAGGGGGCGGATATGGCTACACCTTC

v_gene: TRBV24-1
d_gene: -
j_gene: TRBJ1-5
abundance: few
CDR3aa: CATSDWGGQPQHF
CDR3nt: TGTGCCACCAGTGATTGGGGGGGGCAGCCCCAGCATTTT